This T cell receptor beta chain was sequenced in a study of CD4+ T cells in melanoma. Overall study findings and caveats: In melanoma, neoantigen-specific CD4+ T cells reportedly differed in differentiation state. A reported correlation linked neoantigen-specific CD4+ T cells to CD8+, macrophage and B cell function.

Turning to this clone: No antigen is known for it.

The CDR3 covers 14 residues. With V trimmed by 6 bases and J by 4 bases, 8 bases remained unmatched. From germline, CDR1 is MNHNS and CDR2 SASEGT. Assay: immunoSEQ multiplex PCR; the TCRdb copy retains only in-frame clones and omits some. The sample lists 15,000 to 20,000 clones, approximately 84% occurring once. The sequence was collected from a human donor with melanoma. The sequenced material came from cells from a culture (not recorded whether cultured in vitro). This rearrangement joins TRBV6-1 to TRBJ1-1; 7 nucleotides agree with TRBD1. The CDR3 protein is CASSAFGTATEAFF. DNA for the CDR3: TGTGCCAGCAGCGCCTTCGGGACAGCCACTGAAGCTTTCTTT.